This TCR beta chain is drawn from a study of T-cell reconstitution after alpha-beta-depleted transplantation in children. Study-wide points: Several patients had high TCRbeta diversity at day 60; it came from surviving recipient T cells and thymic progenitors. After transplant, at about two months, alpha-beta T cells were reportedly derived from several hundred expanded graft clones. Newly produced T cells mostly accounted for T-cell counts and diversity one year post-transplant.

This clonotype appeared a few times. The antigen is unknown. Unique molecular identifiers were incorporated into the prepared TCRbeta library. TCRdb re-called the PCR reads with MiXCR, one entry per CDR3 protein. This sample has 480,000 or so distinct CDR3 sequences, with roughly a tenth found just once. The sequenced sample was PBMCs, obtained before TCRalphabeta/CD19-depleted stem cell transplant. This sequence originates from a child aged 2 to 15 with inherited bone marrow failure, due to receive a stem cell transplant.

CDR3 bases: TGTGCCAGCAGTGGCGGACAGCCTTACTCCTACGAGCAGTACTTC. Translation: CASSGGQPYSYEQYF. The chain employs TRBV28 and TRBJ2-7; D possibly corresponds to TRBD1 (6 bases). The CDR3 contains 15 residues. The ends were cut back, 5 bases at V and 0 bases at J, with 14 bases in the middle. Germline CDR1 is MDHEN and CDR2 is SYDVKM.